The text below deals with one T cell receptor beta chain. Source study methods: Amplified reference gene primers provided the basis for estimating nucleated cell counts. Sequencing was performed with immunoSEQ multiplex PCR; in TCRdb, only in-frame clones are kept and a portion is missing. V and J calls plus clone size are reproduced from that table; the DNA served to infer D and trimming. The sample lists about 150,000 clones, around 84% occurring once. The data originate from a study of blood T cell repertoires in COVID-19. Looking at the study overall: Italy, Spain and the United States were the sources of the convalescent and acute COVID-19 samples. T cells, B-cell-depleted T cells, or PBMCs supplied cDNA or gDNA.

The receptor's source is a woman aged 45-60 years with acute or convalescent COVID-19. Sequenced input: peripheral blood.

CDR3: CASSPTGDTQYF. CDR3 in DNA: TGTGCCAGCAGCCCGACTGGGGATACGCAGTATTTT. This chain uses TRBV7-3 with TRBJ2-3; D uncertain. Germline values: CDR1 SGHTA, CDR2 FQGTGA. The ends were cut back, 5 bases at V and 6 bases at J, with 9 bases in the middle. This CDR3 has 12 amino acids.